This T cell receptor beta chain derives from a study of CXCR3-negative and CXCR3-positive naive CD8 T cells. Study-level findings and limits: PBMCs showed partially decreased CXCR3 expression after cryopreservation, and most assays used fresh PBMCs. Hydrophobicity was higher for TRB CDR3s found in CXCR3-positive naive cells than in CXCR3-negative naive cells. Similar TRBV-TRBJ usage characterized naive CXCR3-negative and CXCR3-positive cells; memory cells differed.

In preparing the TRB cDNA libraries, 5' RACE with UMI labels was used. From its re-call of the 5' RACE reads, TCRdb lists each CDR3 protein once, without DNA. The data include about 110,000 distinct CDR3 sequences; the top ten clones carry approximately 0.37%. The germline CDR1 and CDR2 sequences are PRHDT and FYEKMQ (reference sequence). The CDR3 spans 17 residues. A remark on this clonotype: The antigen remains undetermined.

Input material: naive CXCR3+ CD8+ T cells from blood. Subset here: CD45RO-CCR7+CD27+CD95- naive CD8+ T cells expressing CXCR3 (TNR3+). This TCR came from a human donor in good health. Some clones in this sample may be carry-over from other donors' samples. This chain joins TRBV13 and TRBJ2-7; TCRdb designates TRBD2, a call that cannot be tested without DNA. CDR3 sequence: CASSSTGTSGGWNEQYF. The full variable domain, with the rest looked up from reference TRBV13 and TRBJ2-7, is AAGVIQSPRHLIKEKRETATLKCYPIPRHDTVYWYQQGPGQDPQFLISFYEKMQSDKGSIPDRFSAQQFSDYHSELNMSSLELGDSALYFCASSSTGTSGGWNEQYFGPGTRLTVT.